This entry concerns a single T cell receptor beta chain. The data are from a study of blood T cell repertoires in COVID-19. The repertoire was sequenced with immunoSEQ multiplex PCR; TCRdb's copy has only in-frame clones and lacks some. The sample has 350,000 to 450,000 clones; about 89% are singletons. This CDR3 is 16 amino acids long. V was pared by 2 bases and J by 6 bases, with 11 bases of the junction left unmatched. CDR1 and CDR2 (germline): MDHEN, SYDVKM. This receptor was taken from a woman aged 55-70 years with COVID-19, enrolled during active disease. This sequence joins TRBV28 and TRBJ1-2; TRBD1 aligns across 8 bases. Input material: peripheral blood. The CDR3: CASSLSRTGPIDGYTF. The CDR3 nucleotides read TGTGCCAGCAGTTTAAGCAGGACAGGGCCCATTGATGGCTACACCTTC.